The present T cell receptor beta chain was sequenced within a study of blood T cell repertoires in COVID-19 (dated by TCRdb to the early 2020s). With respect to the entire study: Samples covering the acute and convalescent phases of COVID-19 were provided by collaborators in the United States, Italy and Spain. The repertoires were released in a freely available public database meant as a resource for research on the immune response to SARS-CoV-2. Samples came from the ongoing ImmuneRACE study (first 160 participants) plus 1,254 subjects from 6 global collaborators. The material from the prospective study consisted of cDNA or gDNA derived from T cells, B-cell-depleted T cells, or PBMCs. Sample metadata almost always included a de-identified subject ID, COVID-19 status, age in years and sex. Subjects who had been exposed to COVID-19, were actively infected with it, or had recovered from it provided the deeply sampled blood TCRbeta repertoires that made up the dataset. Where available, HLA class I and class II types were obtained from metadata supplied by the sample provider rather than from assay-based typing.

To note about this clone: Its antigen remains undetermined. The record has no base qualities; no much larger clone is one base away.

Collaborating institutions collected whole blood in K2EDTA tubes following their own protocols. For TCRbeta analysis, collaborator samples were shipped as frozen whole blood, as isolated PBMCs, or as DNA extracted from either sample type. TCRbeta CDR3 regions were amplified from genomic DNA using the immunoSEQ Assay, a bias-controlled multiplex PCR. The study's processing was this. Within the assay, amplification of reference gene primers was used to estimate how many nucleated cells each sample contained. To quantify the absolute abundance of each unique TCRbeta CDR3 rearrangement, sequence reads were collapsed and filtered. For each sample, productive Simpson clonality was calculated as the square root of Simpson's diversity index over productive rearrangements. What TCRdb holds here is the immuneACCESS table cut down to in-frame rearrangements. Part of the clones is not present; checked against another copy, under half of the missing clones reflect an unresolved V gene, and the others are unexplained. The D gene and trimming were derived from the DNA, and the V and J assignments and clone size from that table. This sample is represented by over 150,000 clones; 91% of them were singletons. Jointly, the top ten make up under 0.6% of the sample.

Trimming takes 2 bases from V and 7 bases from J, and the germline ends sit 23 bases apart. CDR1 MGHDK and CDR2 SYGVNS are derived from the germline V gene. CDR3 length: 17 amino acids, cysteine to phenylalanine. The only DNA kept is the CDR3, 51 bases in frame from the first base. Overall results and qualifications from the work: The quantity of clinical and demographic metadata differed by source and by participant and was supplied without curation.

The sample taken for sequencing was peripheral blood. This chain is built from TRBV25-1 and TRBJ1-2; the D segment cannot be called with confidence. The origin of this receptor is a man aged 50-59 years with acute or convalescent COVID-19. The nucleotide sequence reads TGTGCCAGCAGTGAAACCCTAGGAGCGGGCCGCGCTGGTGGCTACACCTTC. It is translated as CASSETLGAGRAGGYTF.